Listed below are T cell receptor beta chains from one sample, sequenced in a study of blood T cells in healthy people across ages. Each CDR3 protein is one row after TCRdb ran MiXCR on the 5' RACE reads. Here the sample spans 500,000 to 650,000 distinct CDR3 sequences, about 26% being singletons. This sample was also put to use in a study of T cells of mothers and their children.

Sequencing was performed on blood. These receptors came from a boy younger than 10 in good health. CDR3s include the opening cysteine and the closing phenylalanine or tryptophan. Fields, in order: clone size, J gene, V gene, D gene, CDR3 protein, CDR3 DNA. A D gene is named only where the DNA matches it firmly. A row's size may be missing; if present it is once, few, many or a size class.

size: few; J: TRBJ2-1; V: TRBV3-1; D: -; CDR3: CASSQDLSNEQFF; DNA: TGTGCCAGCAGCCAAGATCTAAGCAATGAGCAGTTCTTC
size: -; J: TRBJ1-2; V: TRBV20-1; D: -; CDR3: CSARDPGLGGYTF; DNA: TGCAGTGCTAGAGATCCAGGACTGGGGGGCTACACCTTC
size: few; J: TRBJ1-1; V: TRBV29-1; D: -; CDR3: CSVEGGREAFF; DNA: TGCAGCGTTGAGGGGGGCCGAGAAGCTTTCTTT
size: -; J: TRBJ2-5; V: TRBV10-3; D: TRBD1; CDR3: CAAGTGQETQYF; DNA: TGTGCCGCCGGGACAGGACAGGAGACCCAGTACTTC
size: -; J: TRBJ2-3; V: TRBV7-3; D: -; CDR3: CASNGGPGDTQYF; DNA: TGTGCCAGCAATGGGGGCCCAGGAGATACGCAGTATTTT
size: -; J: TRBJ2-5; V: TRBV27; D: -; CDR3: CASRASEIQETQYF; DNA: TGTGCCAGCAGAGCTAGCGAGATACAAGAGACCCAGTACTTC
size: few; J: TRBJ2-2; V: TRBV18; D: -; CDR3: CASSPNALSGELFF; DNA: TGTGCCAGCTCACCAAACGCACTTTCGGGGGAGCTGTTTTTT
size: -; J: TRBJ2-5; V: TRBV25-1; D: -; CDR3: CASSEKRGFSPQETQYF; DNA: TGTGCCAGCAGTGAAAAAAGGGGTTTTTCTCCTCAAGAGACCCAGTACTTC
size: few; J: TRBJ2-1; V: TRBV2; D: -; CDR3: CASSETFYNEQFF; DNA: TGTGCCAGCAGCGAGACCTTCTACAATGAGCAGTTCTTC
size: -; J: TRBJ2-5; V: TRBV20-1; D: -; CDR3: CSAREGGAETQYF; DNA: TGCAGTGCTAGAGAAGGGGGGGCCGAGACCCAGTACTTC
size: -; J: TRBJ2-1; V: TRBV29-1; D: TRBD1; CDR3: CSTKGGQYNEQFF; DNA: TGCAGCACGAAAGGGGGACAGTACAATGAGCAGTTCTTC
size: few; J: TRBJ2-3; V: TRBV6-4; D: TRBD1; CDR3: CARMDQGVDTQYF; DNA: TGTGCCAGGATGGACCAGGGGGTAGATACGCAGTATTTT
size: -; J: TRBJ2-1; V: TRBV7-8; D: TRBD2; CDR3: CASSLARLAIYNEQFF; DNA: TGTGCCAGCAGCCTAGCTAGACTAGCCATATACAATGAGCAGTTCTTC
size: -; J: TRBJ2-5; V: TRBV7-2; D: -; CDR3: CASSRTGFSETQYF; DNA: TGTGCCAGCAGCCGCACTGGGTTTTCAGAGACCCAGTACTTC
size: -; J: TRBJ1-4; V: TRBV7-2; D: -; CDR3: CASSPGPEKLFF; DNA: TGTGCCAGCAGCCCCGGTCCGGAAAAACTGTTTTTT
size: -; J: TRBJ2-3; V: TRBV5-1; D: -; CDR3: CASSLRLNTDTQYF; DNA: TGCGCCAGCAGCTTAAGACTAAACACAGATACGCAGTATTTT